The next 24 T cell receptor beta chains were all read from a single sample in a study of blood T cells in healthy people across ages. Using a J-beta primer mix together with a sample-barcoded 5' primer, a second PCR was run for about 6 to 11 cycles. A single record per CDR3 protein comes from TCRdb applying MiXCR to the 5' RACE reads. This sample has under 800,000 distinct CDR3 sequences, with 35% to 45% found just once. Sequenced material: blood. These receptors all stem from a woman aged 55 to 70 in good health.

The J gene is TRBJ1-5, the V gene TRBV7-2; D is possibly TRBD1 (5 bases). This CDR3 contains 14 residues. The ends were cut back, 5 bases at V and 1 base at J, with 9 bases in the middle. Germline V gene data show CDR1 as SGHTA and CDR2 as FQGNSA. The CDR3 region has the DNA TGTGCCAGCAGCGGTTGGGACAGCAATCAGCCCCAGCATTTT. This codes for CASSGWDSNQPQHF.

This clonotype was counted only a few times. This sequence joins TRBV13 and TRBJ2-5; D possibly uses TRBD1 or TRBD2 (6 bases each). Germline lookup yields CDR1 PRHDT and CDR2 FYEKMQ (reference sequence). V dropped 5 bases and J dropped 9 bases, with 19 bases sitting between them. The CDR3 is 14 amino acids. DNA of the CDR3: TGTGCCAGCAGCGGCTATGGGGGCGGGAAGTCCCAGTACTTC. Its translation: CASSGYGGGKSQYF.

The chain employs TRBV29-1 and TRBJ1-2, with D maybe TRBD1 (6 bases). Deletions cut 3 bases from V and 2 bases from J, with 13 bases between. Germline-derived CDR1 and CDR2 are SQVTM and ANQGSEA. The CDR3 totals 14 residues. CDR3: CSVDRDKRNYGYTF. CDR3 bases: TGCAGCGTTGATAGGGACAAAAGAAACTATGGCTACACCTTC.

The rearrangement joins TRBV20-1 to TRBJ1-2, with a possible D match to TRBD1 (5 bases). This CDR3 contains 13 residues. Germline CDR1 DFQATT, CDR2 SNEGSKA (reference sequence). Trimming took 6 bases from V and 0 from J, leaving 11 bases between them. CDR3: CSAKKTANYGYTF. CDR3 DNA: TGCAGTGCAAAGAAGACAGCTAACTATGGCTACACCTTC.

This clonotype was seen a single time. The chain links TRBV6-2 or TRBV6-3 to TRBJ2-1; D is perhaps TRBD2 (6 bases). CDR1 and CDR2 (germline): MNHEY, SVGEGT. V was cut by 8 bases and J by 6 bases, with 11 bases left in between. This CDR3 is built from 12 residues. CDR3 coding DNA: TGTGCCAGCCAAGTAGCGGCCAATGAGCAGTTCTTC. It yields the protein CASQVAANEQFF.

This chain links TRBV20-1 with TRBJ2-5; no reliable D call. Looked up from germline, CDR1 is DFQATT and CDR2 is SNEGSKA (reference sequence). This CDR3 is built from 11 residues. Between the trimmed V and J ends, which lost 4 bases and 2 bases, there was a span of 5 bases. CDR3 sequence: CSAKRQETQYF. The DNA for the CDR3 is TGCAGTGCTAAAAGACAAGAGACCCAGTACTTC.

In this sample, this clonotype turned up many times. The chain carries TRBV6-2 or TRBV6-3 and TRBJ2-6; D is unresolved. Looked up from germline, CDR1 is MNHEY and CDR2 is SVGEGT. Deletions cut 2 bases from V and 0 bases from J, with 5 bases between. The CDR3 extends over 15 amino acids. CDR3 nucleotides: TGTGCCAGCAGTTACGATAGCTCTGGGGCCAACGTCCTGACTTTC. Its protein product is CASSYDSSGANVLTF.

The rearrangement links TRBV7-3 to TRBJ2-3, with no clear D. V was pared by 3 bases and J by 2 bases, with 6 bases between. Germline V lookup: CDR1 SGHTA, CDR2 FQGTGA. This CDR3 comprises 13 residues. CDR3 protein: CASSFTVTDTQYF. The CDR3 coding sequence is TGTGCCAGCAGCTTTACCGTCACAGATACGCAGTATTTT.

The gene calls are TRBV27 and TRBJ2-1; 9 bases fit TRBD2. In germline, CDR1 is MNHEY, CDR2 SMNVEV (reference sequence). V shed 6 bases, J shed 1 base, and the junction held 4 bases outside the gene matches. The CDR3 has 15 amino acids. CDR3 DNA sequence: TGTGCCAGCAGAAAGACTAGCGGTTCCTACAATGAGCAGTTCTTC. It is translated as CASRKTSGSYNEQFF.

A single count supports this clonotype. This chain connects TRBV6-6 to TRBJ2-1; D is ambiguous. Deletions cut 6 bases from V and 8 bases from J, with 20 bases between. The CDR3 has 15 residues. Germline V gene lookup returns CDR1 MNHNY and CDR2 SVGAGI (reference sequence). DNA for the CDR3: TGTGCCAGCAGCTCTCCTCATGTCAGTGGCGATGAGCAGTTCTTC. It yields the protein CASSSPHVSGDEQFF.

The CDR3 DNA sequence: TGTGCCAGCAGCTTAGTTTTGGGGTTCTCCTACAATGAGCAGTTCTTC. Residues: CASSLVLGFSYNEQFF. This chain joins TRBV11-2 and TRBJ2-1; D gene ambiguous. This CDR3 has 16 amino acids. Trimming stripped 1 base from V and 0 bases from J, with 10 bases between. CDR1 is SGHAT, CDR2 FQNNGV, per germline.

The rearrangement joins TRBV4-3 to TRBJ1-1; D gene uncertain. The CDR3 runs 19 residues. Germline V gene data show CDR1 as LGHNA and CDR2 as YSLEER. Between the trimmed V and J ends, which lost 0 bases and 6 bases, there was a span of 26 bases. This CDR3 reads CASSQDGGRVTTGRAEAFF. The CDR3 nucleotides are TGCGCCAGCAGCCAAGATGGTGGGAGGGTCACAACCGGTCGCGCTGAAGCTTTCTTT.

The chain is built from TRBV4-2 and TRBJ2-5; tentatively, D is TRBD2 (7 bases). This CDR3 comprises 16 residues. Trimming took off 0 bases at V and 4 bases at J, with 15 bases between the two ends. The germline V gene encodes CDR1 LGHNA and CDR2 YNFKEQ. In nucleotides, the CDR3 is TGTGCCAGCAGCCAAGATCCCCGAGGGGGGGGAGAGACCCAGTACTTC. Translation: CASSQDPRGGGETQYF.

This clonotype was recorded at least ten times. The chain employs TRBV7-9 and TRBJ1-2; perhaps TRBD1 as D (5 bases). Germline V lookup: CDR1 SEHNR, CDR2 FQNEAQ (reference sequence). Trimming removed 5 bases at V and 2 bases at J, with 15 bases between. The length of the CDR3 is 15 residues. The CDR3 DNA reads TGTGCCAGCAGCCTTGGGAGGGGTGCCAACTATGGCTACACCTTC. It translates to CASSLGRGANYGYTF.

The chain joins TRBV20-1 to TRBJ2-1; 7 bases are a match to TRBD2. With V trimmed by 4 bases and J by 3 bases, 6 bases remained unmatched. The germline CDR1 and CDR2 sequences are DFQATT and SNEGSKA (reference sequence). This CDR3 contains 14 residues. This CDR3 reads CSATRETHYNEQFF. Here the CDR3 DNA reads TGCAGTGCTACGCGGGAGACTCACTACAATGAGCAGTTCTTC.

On this clonotype: At one boundary the junction diverges from the germline segment, which might be a read error. V and J are TRBV7-3 and TRBJ2-7; 7 bases fit TRBD2. The CDR3 spans 13 residues. Germline V CDR1 and CDR2: SGHTA, FQGTGA. CDR3 amino acids: CANSQSGAYEQYF. The CDR3 DNA follows: TGTGCCAACAGCCAAAGCGGGGCCTACGAGCAGTACTTC.

The rearrangement uses TRBV6-6 and TRBJ1-4, with D maybe TRBD1 (6 bases). Trimming removed 7 bases from V and 2 bases from J, with 11 bases in between. This CDR3 region has 14 residues. Germline V lookup: CDR1 MNHNY, CDR2 SVGAGI (reference sequence). The CDR3 nucleotides are TGTGCCAGCAACCAGGGGTTCACTAATGAAAAACTGTTTTTT. Its protein product is CASNQGFTNEKLFF.

In this sample, this clonotype turned up a few times. CDR3 sequence (DNA): TGTGCCAGCAGCGTAGGGGGCCGTGGCGGGAGTCCCCAAGAGACCCAGTACTTC. This translates into CASSVGGRGGSPQETQYF. This chain links TRBV9 with TRBJ2-5, with 7 bases identical to TRBD2. The CDR3 consists of 18 residues. Per the germline V gene, CDR1 is SGDLS and CDR2 is YYNGEE. V gave up 0 bases and J gave up 1 base; unmatched junction bases: 12.

V is TRBV10-3 and J is TRBJ2-2; TRBD2 aligns across 9 bases. This CDR3 contains 16 residues. The V and J ends lost 8 bases and 1 base, in that order; junction bases with no gene match: 8. Looked up from germline, CDR1 is ENHRY and CDR2 is SYGVKD. CDR3 in amino acids: CAIGASGAMNTGELFF. The CDR3 DNA reads TGTGCCATCGGTGCTAGCGGGGCTATGAACACCGGGGAGCTGTTTTTT.

A note on this clonotype: The junction shows a germline mismatch at one end, possibly a read error. The chain recombines TRBV13 with TRBJ2-7, with 10 bases fitting TRBD1. This CDR3 has 15 residues. CDR1 PRHDT and CDR2 FYEKMQ come from the germline V gene (reference sequence). CDR3 amino acids: CASSASGTGVYERYF. The CDR3 DNA is TGTGCCAGCAGCGCCTCCGGGACAGGGGTCTACGAGCGGTACTTC.

This clonotype came up a few times. The V and J genes are TRBV20-1 and TRBJ1-1; 10 positions agree with TRBD1. Unmatched junction bases numbered 8, after V lost 5 bases and J lost 5 bases. The CDR3 loop spans 14 amino acids. Germline V gene lookup returns CDR1 DFQATT and CDR2 SNEGSKA (reference sequence). CDR3 in amino acids: CSARTGGAKTEAFF. CDR3 nucleotide sequence: TGCAGTGCTCGGACAGGGGGGGCAAAGACTGAAGCTTTCTTT.

This clonotype has a handful of counts. The rearrangement uses TRBV7-9 and TRBJ1-6, with D hard to call. Germline lookup yields CDR1 SEHNR and CDR2 FQNEAQ (reference sequence). V gave up 5 bases and J gave up 10 bases, with 18 bases separating them. The CDR3 runs to 15 residues. The CDR3 spells CASSLTNGPSSPLHF. The DNA of the CDR3 is TGTGCCAGCAGCCTTACTAACGGGCCGTCATCACCCCTCCACTTT.

The V and J genes are TRBV20-1 and TRBJ2-3; D is tentatively TRBD1 or TRBD2 (6 bases each). This CDR3 has 13 residues. Germline CDR1 DFQATT, CDR2 SNEGSKA (reference sequence). Trimming cost V 5 bases and J 6 bases, with 15 bases left between them. DNA of the CDR3: TGCAGTGCTGATGGGCAGGGGAGGGATACGCAGTATTTT. Residues: CSADGQGRDTQYF.

This clonotype showed up just a few times. The chain uses TRBV4-3 and TRBJ2-5; a possible D gene is TRBD2 (5 bases). V was shortened by 0 bases and J by 11 bases, with 16 bases between the two germline ends. The CDR3 consists of 14 residues. Germline V gene data show CDR1 as LGHNA and CDR2 as YSLEER. Written as DNA, the CDR3 is TGCGCCAGCAGCCAAGAACTAGTCCTCAATGAGCAGTACTTC. Its translation: CASSQELVLNEQYF.